The clone carrying this T cell receptor (beta chain) showed up just a few times. Its antigen remains unidentified. This sample is part of a study of vaccination effects on CD4 cells after COVID-19. When less than 11 days of culture had elapsed, CD4+ T cells were isolated. Participants were vaccinated with two doses of either the BNT162b2 or mRNA-1273 vaccine. According to the study, vaccine recipients showed no prior SARS-CoV-2 infection and negative nucleocapsid antibodies. Half-medium replacement with IL-2 medium occurred on days 3 and 7. Germline V gene sequence: CDR1 SGHRS, CDR2 YFSETQ. The V end lost 0 bases, the J end lost 3 bases, and 6 bases lay between the germline ends. The CDR3 loop spans 13 amino acids. Repertoires were generated with immunoSEQ multiplex PCR, while TCRdb's copy carries only in-frame clones and drops some. The sample holds over 8,500 clones, about 76% seen once. Whole-study results and caveats: Both infection-induced and vaccine-induced clones contracted markedly at late post-vaccination timepoints.

The rearrangement links TRBV5-1 to TRBJ1-2, with D unresolved. Here the sequenced sample was CD4+ T cells from PBMCs cultured without peptide, taken after COVID-19 vaccination. This receptor was obtained from a human donor who received a COVID-19 vaccine. CDR3 nucleotide sequence: TGCGCCAGCAGCTTGGGGGGAGACTATGGCTACACCTTC. Translating it yields CASSLGGDYGYTF.